One TCR beta chain is described in this entry. The source of the sample is a study of monozygotic twins with cystic fibrosis. Per the germline V gene, CDR1 is MNHEY and CDR2 is SMNVEV (reference sequence). The CDR3 contains 14 residues. V was pared by 5 bases and J by 7 bases, with 6 bases of the junction left unmatched. Libraries were prepared by immunoSEQ multiplex PCR; TCRdb keeps only in-frame clonotypes and omits some of them. Among over 25,000 clones listed, 96% were seen once. The receptor was isolated from a girl aged 2 to 10 with cystic fibrosis. The gene calls are TRBV27 and TRBJ2-1; 9 positions agree with TRBD2. Sequencing was performed on blood. CDR3: CASSRLAGRNEQFF. Here the CDR3 DNA reads TGTGCCAGCAGTAGGCTAGCGGGAAGGAATGAGCAGTTCTTC.